A selection of T cell receptor beta chains follows, all from one sample in a study of vaccination and CD4 T cells after COVID-19. Antigen specificity for these receptors is unknown. MiXCR was run by TCRdb on the PCR reads, yielding one entry per CDR3 protein. The sample holds more than 15,000 distinct CDR3 sequences, about 21% seen once. The specimen was cultured CD4+ T cells from blood. All receptors come from a human donor with COVID-19. Both conserved end residues are part of each CDR3. The order of the fields is V gene, clone size, J gene, D gene, CDR3 protein, CDR3 DNA. D genes are given only for firm matches. The size of a clone is reported for some rows only, either as once, few or many, or as a class for expanded clones.

V: TRBV2
size: few
J: TRBJ1-1
D: TRBD1
CDR3: CASRTGGNTEAFF
DNA: TGTGCCAGCAGGACAGGGGGGAACACTGAAGCTTTCTTT

V: TRBV20-1
size: few
J: TRBJ1-2
D: TRBD1
CDR3: CSARSALGTGISSGYTF
DNA: TGCAGTGCTAGATCCGCTCTTGGGACAGGGATCTCGAGTGGCTACACCTTC

V: TRBV7-9
size: few
J: TRBJ2-3
D: .
CDR3: CASLSFVSDTQYF
DNA: TGTGCCAGCCTCTCCTTCGTGTCTGATACGCAGTATTTT

V: TRBV4-2
size: .
J: TRBJ2-5
D: .
CDR3: CASSQEGEGLSVETQYF
DNA: TGTGCCAGCAGCCAAGAAGGCGAGGGCTTGTCGGTAGAGACCCAGTACTTC

V: TRBV7-3
size: .
J: TRBJ1-1
D: .
CDR3: CASSSARVGTEAFF
DNA: TGTGCCAGCAGCAGCGCCAGGGTCGGGACTGAAGCTTTCTTT

V: TRBV19
size: .
J: TRBJ2-3
D: TRBD1
CDR3: CASRLTGLTDTQYF
DNA: TGTGCCAGTAGGCTGACAGGGCTCACAGATACGCAGTATTTT

V: TRBV11-3
size: .
J: TRBJ2-5
D: .
CDR3: CASSRGQETQYF
DNA: TGTGCCAGCAGTCGGGGACAAGAGACCCAGTACTTC

V: TRBV7-2
size: .
J: TRBJ2-1
D: .
CDR3: CASSFRNETRTFEQSF
DNA: TGTGCCAGCAGCTTCAGGAACGAGACTAGGACCTTTGAGCAGTCCTTC

V: TRBV11-3
size: few
J: TRBJ2-7
D: .
CDR3: CASSSQGFYEQYF
DNA: TGTGCCAGCAGCTCACAGGGTTTTTACGAGCAGTACTTC

V: TRBV10-3
size: .
J: TRBJ1-3
D: .
CDR3: CAISGSGNTIYF
DNA: TGTGCCATCAGTGGCAGCGGAAACACCATATATTTT

V: TRBV11-2
size: few
J: TRBJ2-7
D: .
CDR3: CASSLVPGFEQYF
DNA: TGTGCCAGCAGCTTAGTCCCAGGGTTCGAGCAGTACTTC

V: TRBV12-3/TRBV12-4
size: few
J: TRBJ2-7
D: .
CDR3: CASTFGPSYEQYF
DNA: TGTGCCAGCACCTTCGGGCCCTCCTACGAGCAGTACTTC

V: TRBV20-1
size: few
J: TRBJ1-4
D: .
CDR3: CSATFPSRANEKLFF
DNA: TGCAGTGCCACGTTCCCTTCCAGGGCCAATGAAAAACTGTTTTTT

V: TRBV20-1
size: few
J: TRBJ2-7
D: TRBD2
CDR3: CSAGTIAGVISEQYF
DNA: TGCAGTGCTGGAACTATAGCGGGGGTTATCTCCGAGCAGTACTTC

V: TRBV11-3
size: .
J: TRBJ2-7
D: TRBD1
CDR3: CASKRQGGHEQYF
DNA: TGTGCCAGCAAGAGACAGGGGGGCCACGAGCAGTACTTC

V: TRBV7-2
size: .
J: TRBJ2-5
D: .
CDR3: CASSLGGGETQYF
DNA: TGTGCCAGCAGCTTGGGTGGGGGAGAGACCCAGTACTTC

V: TRBV6-1
size: .
J: TRBJ1-4
D: .
CDR3: CASSVRALATNEKLFF
DNA: TGTGCCAGCAGTGTGCGGGCCCTTGCAACTAATGAAAAACTGTTTTTT

V: TRBV7-2
size: few
J: TRBJ2-2
D: TRBD2
CDR3: CASSLTSGGSGGELFF
DNA: TGTGCCAGCAGCTTAACGAGCGGGGGGTCGGGCGGGGAGCTGTTTTTT